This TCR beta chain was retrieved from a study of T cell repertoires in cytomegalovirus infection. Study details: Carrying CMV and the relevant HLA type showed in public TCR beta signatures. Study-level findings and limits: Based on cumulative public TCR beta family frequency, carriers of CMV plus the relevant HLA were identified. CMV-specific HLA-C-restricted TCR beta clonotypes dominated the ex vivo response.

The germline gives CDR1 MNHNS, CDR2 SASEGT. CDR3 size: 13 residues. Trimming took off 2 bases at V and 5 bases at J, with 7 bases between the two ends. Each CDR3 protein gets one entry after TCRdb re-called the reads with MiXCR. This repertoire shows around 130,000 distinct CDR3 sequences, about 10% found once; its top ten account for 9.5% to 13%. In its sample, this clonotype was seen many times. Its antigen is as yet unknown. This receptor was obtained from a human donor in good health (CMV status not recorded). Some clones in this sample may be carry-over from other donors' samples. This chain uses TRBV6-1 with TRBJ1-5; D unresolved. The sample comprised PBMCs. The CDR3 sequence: CASSEKWHQPQHF. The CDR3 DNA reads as TGTGCCAGCAGTGAAAAGTGGCATCAGCCCCAGCATTTT.